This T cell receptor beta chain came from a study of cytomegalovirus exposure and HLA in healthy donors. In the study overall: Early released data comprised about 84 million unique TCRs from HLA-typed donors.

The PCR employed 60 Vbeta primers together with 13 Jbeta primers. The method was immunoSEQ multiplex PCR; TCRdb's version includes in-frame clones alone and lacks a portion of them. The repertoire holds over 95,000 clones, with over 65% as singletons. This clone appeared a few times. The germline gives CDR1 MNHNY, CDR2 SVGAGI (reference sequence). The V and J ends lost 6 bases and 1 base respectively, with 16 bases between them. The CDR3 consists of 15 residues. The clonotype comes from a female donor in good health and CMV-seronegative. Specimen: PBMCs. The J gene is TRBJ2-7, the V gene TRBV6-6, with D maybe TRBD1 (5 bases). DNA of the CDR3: TGTGCCAGCAGCAACCCGCCAGGGCAGTCCTACGAGCAGTACTTC. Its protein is CASSNPPGQSYEQYF.